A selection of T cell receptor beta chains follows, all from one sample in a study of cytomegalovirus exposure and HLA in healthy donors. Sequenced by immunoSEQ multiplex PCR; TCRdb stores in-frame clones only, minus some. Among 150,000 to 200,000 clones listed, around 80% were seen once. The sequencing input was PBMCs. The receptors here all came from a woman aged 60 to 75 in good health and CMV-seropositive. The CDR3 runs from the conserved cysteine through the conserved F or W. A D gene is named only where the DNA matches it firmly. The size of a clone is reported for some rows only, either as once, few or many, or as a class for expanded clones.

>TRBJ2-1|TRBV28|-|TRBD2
CASSSPAGGPHNEQFF
TGTGCCAGCAGTTCCCCAGCGGGAGGGCCCCACAATGAGCAGTTCTTC
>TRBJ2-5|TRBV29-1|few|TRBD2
CSVEPVAGGETQYF
TGCAGCGTTGAACCCGTAGCGGGAGGAGAGACCCAGTACTTC
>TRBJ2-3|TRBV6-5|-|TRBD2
CASRDSGGADTQYF
TGTGCCAGCAGAGACAGCGGGGGGGCTGATACGCAGTATTTT
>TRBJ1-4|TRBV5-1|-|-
CASSSTATNEKLFF
TGCGCCAGCAGCTCAACAGCAACTAATGAAAAACTGTTTTTT
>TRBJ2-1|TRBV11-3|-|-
CASSLDRDNEQFF
TGTGCCAGCAGCTTAGACAGGGACAATGAGCAGTTCTTC
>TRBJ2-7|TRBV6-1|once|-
CASSRGLFYEQYF
TGTGCCAGCAGCCGCGGACTTTTCTACGAGCAGTACTTC
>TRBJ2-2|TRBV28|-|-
CASSPQENTGELFF
TGTGCCAGCAGTCCACAGGAGAACACCGGGGAGCTGTTTTTT
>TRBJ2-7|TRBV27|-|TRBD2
CASSLSTSGAYEQYF
TGTGCCAGCAGTTTATCGACTAGCGGAGCGTACGAGCAGTACTTC
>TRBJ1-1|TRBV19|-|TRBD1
CASSWGRGQAEAFF
TGTGCCAGTAGCTGGGGCAGGGGGCAGGCTGAAGCTTTCTTT
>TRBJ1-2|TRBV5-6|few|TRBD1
CASSSTPTGGEYGYTF
TGTGCCAGCAGCTCGACCCCGACAGGGGGTGAATATGGCTACACCTTC
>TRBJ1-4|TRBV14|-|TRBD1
CASADRENEKLFF
TGTGCCAGCGCCGACAGGGAGAATGAAAAACTGTTTTTT
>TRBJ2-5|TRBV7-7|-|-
CASSLGLLETQYF
TGTGCCAGCAGCTTAGGACTATTAGAGACCCAGTACTTC
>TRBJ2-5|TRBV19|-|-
CATSGTQVLETQYF
TGTGCCACCTCCGGGACACAAGTTTTGGAGACCCAGTACTTC
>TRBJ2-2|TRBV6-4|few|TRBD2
CASSGSGGPVTGELFF
TGTGCCAGCAGTGGTAGCGGGGGACCGGTCACCGGGGAGCTGTTTTTT